The rows below give T cell receptor beta chains drawn from one sample of a study of shared clonotypes between healthy human individuals. Clones were read by immunoSEQ multiplex PCR, and TCRdb kept only the in-frame ones, dropping some. The sample lists 2 million to 2.5 million clones; approximately 90% were seen once. The sample consisted of naive CD4+ T cells from PBMCs. Receptors originate from a man younger than 35 in good health. Some clones in this sample may be carry-over from other donors' samples. Each CDR3 is given with its conserved first and last residue.

V gene: TRBV7-8
J gene: TRBJ1-5
CDR3 protein: CASSWGGLGSNQPQHF

V gene: TRBV2
J gene: TRBJ1-2
CDR3 protein: CASSVDLYGNGYTF

V gene: TRBV29-1
J gene: TRBJ2-7
CDR3 protein: CSAAGLAGGRNEQYF

V gene: TRBV4-1
J gene: TRBJ2-7
CDR3 protein: CASSQGQKTYEQYF

V gene: TRBV5-5
J gene: TRBJ1-4
CDR3 protein: CASSVGTGDGEKLFF

V gene: TRBV28
J gene: TRBJ2-7
CDR3 protein: CASSPVLGTSGYEQYF

V gene: TRBV19
J gene: TRBJ2-2
CDR3 protein: CASSTPQKNTGELFF

V gene: TRBV18
J gene: TRBJ2-3
CDR3 protein: CASSPLAGISTDTQYF

V gene: TRBV18
J gene: TRBJ1-4
CDR3 protein: CASSPPGHLNEKLFF

V gene: TRBV28
J gene: TRBJ1-1
CDR3 protein: CASEGVTEAFF

V gene: TRBV28
J gene: TRBJ2-4
CDR3 protein: CASTGRAKNIQYF

V gene: TRBV6-5
J gene: TRBJ1-6
CDR3 protein: CASSSPGRNSPLHF

V gene: TRBV10-3
J gene: TRBJ1-1
CDR3 protein: CAITGEERTEAFF

V gene: TRBV5-1
J gene: TRBJ2-3
CDR3 protein: CASALVGDTQYF

V gene: TRBV10-3
J gene: TRBJ1-3
CDR3 protein: CAISGTDEGNTIYF

V gene: TRBV6-1
J gene: TRBJ2-2
CDR3 protein: CAERAHTGELFF

V gene: TRBV5-1
J gene: TRBJ2-1
CDR3 protein: CASSLAGDSNEQFF

V gene: TRBV7-8
J gene: TRBJ2-7
CDR3 protein: CASSFSGRDATMQYF

V gene: TRBV7-8
J gene: TRBJ2-7
CDR3 protein: CASSLDASGRYEQYF

V gene: TRBV14
J gene: TRBJ2-3
CDR3 protein: CASSRRRSTDTQYF

V gene: TRBV9
J gene: TRBJ2-5
CDR3 protein: CASSRSGSTGYQETQYF

V gene: TRBV18
J gene: TRBJ1-1
CDR3 protein: CASSSGTGGAFSEAFF